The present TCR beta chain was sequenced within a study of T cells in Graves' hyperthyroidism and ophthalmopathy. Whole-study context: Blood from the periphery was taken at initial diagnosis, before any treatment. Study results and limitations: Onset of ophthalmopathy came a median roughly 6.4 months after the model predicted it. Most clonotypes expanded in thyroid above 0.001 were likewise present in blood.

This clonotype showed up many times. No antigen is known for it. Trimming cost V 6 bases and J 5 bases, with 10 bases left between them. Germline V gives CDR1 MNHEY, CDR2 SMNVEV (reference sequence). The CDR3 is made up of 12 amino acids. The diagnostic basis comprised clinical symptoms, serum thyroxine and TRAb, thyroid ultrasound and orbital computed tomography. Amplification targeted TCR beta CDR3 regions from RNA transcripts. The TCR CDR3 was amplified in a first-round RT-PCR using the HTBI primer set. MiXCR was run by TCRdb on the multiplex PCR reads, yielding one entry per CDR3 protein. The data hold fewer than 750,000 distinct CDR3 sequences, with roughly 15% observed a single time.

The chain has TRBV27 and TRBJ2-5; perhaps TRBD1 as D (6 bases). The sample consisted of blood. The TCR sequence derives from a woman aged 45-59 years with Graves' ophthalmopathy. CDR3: CASRYREETQYF. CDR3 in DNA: TGTGCCAGCAGATACAGGGAGGAGACCCAGTACTTC.